These 11 T cell receptor beta chains were sequenced from one sample in a study of blood T cell repertoires in COVID-19. TCRdb's copy holds only in-frame clones and misses some; the assay was immunoSEQ multiplex PCR. The repertoire holds 75,000 to 100,000 clones, with 87% as singletons. Sequencing input: peripheral blood. These receptors were obtained from a man aged 60-69 years with acute or convalescent COVID-19.

The rearrangement uses TRBV5-1 and TRBJ1-2; 8 nucleotides line up with TRBD1. Germline V gene lookup returns CDR1 SGHRS and CDR2 YFSETQ. The CDR3 totals 15 residues. V dropped 4 bases and J dropped 5; count of bases not matched to a gene: 10. The CDR3 here is CASSPGTGESYGYTF. The DNA of the CDR3 is TGCGCCAGCAGCCCCGGGACAGGAGAATCATATGGCTACACCTTC.

In its sample, this clone was seen once. The V call is TRBV27, the J call TRBJ1-1; D possibly corresponds to TRBD1 (6 bases). Trimming pared 5 bases from V and 3 bases from J, leaving 19 bases between. Germline V CDR1 and CDR2: MNHEY, SMNVEV (reference sequence). This CDR3 contains 16 residues. CDR3 sequence reads: CASSLLSGGRDTEAFF. The DNA for the CDR3 is TGTGCCAGCAGTCTACTTTCCGGGGGGCGAGACACTGAAGCTTTCTTT.

CDR3 loop: CASSYLGGQAYEQYF. In DNA, the CDR3 is TGTGCCAGCAGTTACCTTGGTGGGCAGGCTTACGAGCAGTACTTC. The V gene is TRBV6-2 or TRBV6-3, the J gene TRBJ2-7; D remains ambiguous. Trimming took off 2 bases at V and 4 bases at J, with 15 bases between the two ends. CDR3 length: 15 residues. Germline CDR1 reads MNHEY; CDR2 reads SVGEGT.

In nucleotides, the CDR3 is TGTGCCAGCTCCCCTACAGGGACCTTATACAATGAGCAGTTCTTC. This sequence encodes CASSPTGTLYNEQFF. This sequence joins TRBV18 and TRBJ2-1; D might be TRBD1 (6 bases). The CDR3 is made up of 15 amino acids. Germline V lookup: CDR1 KGHSH, CDR2 LQKENI. Between the trimmed V and J ends, which lost 6 bases and 4 bases, there was a span of 16 bases.

The genes are TRBV11-2 and TRBJ2-3; D is unresolved. This CDR3 region has 14 residues. V was pared by 1 base and J by 2 bases, with 7 bases between. Germline CDR1 and CDR2: SGHAT and FQNNGV. In nucleotides, the CDR3 is TGTGCCAGCAGCTTAGGAGCTCTCACAGATACGCAGTATTTT. Its translation is CASSLGALTDTQYF.

The chain joins TRBV5-6 to TRBJ2-5; the D is unclear. The V end was cut by 4 bases, the J end by 5 bases, with 12 bases between. The length of the CDR3 is 13 residues. Germline loops: CDR1 SGHDT, CDR2 YYEEEE. CDR3 nucleotides: TGTGCCAGCAGCCTGCATAGTTCCGAGACCCAGTACTTC. Amino acid sequence: CASSLHSSETQYF.

The chain is built from TRBV24-1 and TRBJ1-3, with D possibly being TRBD1 (6 bases). The CDR3 spans 17 residues. Trimming took off 3 bases at V and 4 bases at J, with 18 bases between the two ends. Germline V gene sequence: CDR1 KGHDR, CDR2 SFDVKD. The CDR3 DNA is TGTGCCACCAGTGATCACCGGGACACATCGACCGGAAACACCATATATTTT. Protein product: CATSDHRDTSTGNTIYF.

The chain couples TRBV7-9 to TRBJ1-4; D is possibly TRBD1 (6 bases). Germline loops: CDR1 SEHNR, CDR2 FQNEAQ (reference sequence). V lost 3 bases and J lost 7, with 12 bases in between. The CDR3 runs 14 residues. The chain's CDR3 is CASSFEQGFEKLFF. The CDR3 nucleotides are TGTGCCAGCAGCTTTGAACAGGGCTTTGAAAAACTGTTTTTT.

J is TRBJ1-1 and V is TRBV27; maybe TRBD1 (5 bases). V was clipped by 2 bases and J by 2 bases, with 24 bases between them. The CDR3 sequence is 19 residues long. Germline V gene lookup returns CDR1 MNHEY and CDR2 SMNVEV (reference sequence). Here the CDR3 reads CASSLKGDWDHLPNTEAFF. The DNA for the CDR3 is TGTGCCAGCAGTTTAAAAGGGGACTGGGATCATCTTCCTAACACTGAAGCTTTCTTT.

V and J are TRBV3-1 (or the pseudogene TRBV3-2) and TRBJ2-7; the D gene is possibly TRBD2 (5 bases). Trimming removed 2 bases at V and 3 bases at J, with 11 bases between. CDR3 size: 14 residues. Germline V lookup: CDR1 LGHDT, CDR2 YNNKEL (reference sequence). The CDR3 sequence: CASSQTGSIYEQYF. The CDR3 DNA follows: TGTGCCAGCAGCCAAACGGGGTCAATCTACGAGCAGTACTTC.

The rearrangement uses TRBV5-6 and TRBJ1-2, with TRBD1 as a possible D gene (5 bases). V was clipped by 4 bases and J by 5 bases, with 12 bases between them. CDR3 size: 13 residues. CDR1 is SGHDT and CDR2 is YYEEEE in the germline V gene. CDR3 DNA sequence: TGTGCCAGCAGCGCGGGGCAGTCGTATGGCTACACCTTC. It codes for CASSAGQSYGYTF.